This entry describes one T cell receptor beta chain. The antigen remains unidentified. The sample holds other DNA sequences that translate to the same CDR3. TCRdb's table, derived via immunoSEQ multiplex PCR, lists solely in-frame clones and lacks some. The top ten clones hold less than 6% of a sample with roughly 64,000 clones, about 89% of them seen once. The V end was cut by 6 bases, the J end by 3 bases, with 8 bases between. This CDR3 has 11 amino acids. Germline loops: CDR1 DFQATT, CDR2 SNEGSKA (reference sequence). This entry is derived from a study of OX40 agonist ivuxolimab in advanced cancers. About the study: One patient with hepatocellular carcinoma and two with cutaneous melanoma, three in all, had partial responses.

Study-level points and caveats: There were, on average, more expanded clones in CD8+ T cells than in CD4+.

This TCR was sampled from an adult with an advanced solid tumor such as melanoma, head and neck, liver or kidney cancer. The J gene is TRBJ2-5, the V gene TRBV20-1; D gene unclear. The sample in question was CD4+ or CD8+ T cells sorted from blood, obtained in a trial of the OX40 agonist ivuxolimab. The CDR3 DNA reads TGCAGTGCCGGCACGAAAGAGACCCAGTACTTC. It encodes CSAGTKETQYF.